Below are 19 T cell receptor beta chains sequenced from a single sample in a study of cytomegalovirus exposure and HLA in healthy donors. Amplification used 60 Vbeta primers and 13 Jbeta primers. Generated by immunoSEQ multiplex PCR, the TCRdb table keeps only in-frame clones and is missing some. Altogether around 120,000 clones are present, roughly 80% being singletons, with the ten largest covering 3% to 4%. Sequences were obtained from PBMCs. The source is a woman aged 25 to 39 in good health and CMV-seropositive.

The chain combines TRBV2 with TRBJ1-6; D remains ambiguous. Germline CDR1 and CDR2: SNHLY and FYNNEI. The ends were cut back, 8 bases at V and 0 bases at J, with 14 bases in the middle. CDR3 length: 16 amino acids. In nucleotides, the CDR3 is TGTGCCAGCTTGGATTTACAGAGCTCCTATAATTCACCCCTCCACTTT. This encodes CASLDLQSSYNSPLHF.

The CDR3 loop is CASSFPPGGPPEETQYF. The CDR3 bases are TGTGCCAGCAGCTTCCCCCCCGGGGGGCCCCCGGAAGAGACCCAGTACTTC. The J gene is TRBJ2-5, the V gene TRBV7-2, with a tentative D call TRBD2 (7 bases). This CDR3 has 17 amino acids. From germline, CDR1 is SGHTA and CDR2 FQGNSA. The germline V and J ends were trimmed by 3 bases and 3 bases, with 20 bases remaining between them.

V gene TRBV5-1 combines with J gene TRBJ2-5; 8 bases align to TRBD2. The germline gives CDR1 SGHRS, CDR2 YFSETQ. With 1 base clipped from V and 4 bases from J, the junction kept 12 bases outside the gene matches. The CDR3 consists of 17 residues. The chain's CDR3 is CASSLMGGGTNPETQYF. In DNA, the CDR3 is TGCGCCAGCAGCTTGATGGGCGGGGGGACGAATCCAGAGACCCAGTACTTC. Variable domain in full (rest from reference TRBV5-1 and TRBJ2-5): KAGVTQTPRYLIKTRGQQVTLSCSPISGHRSVSWYQQTPGQGLQFLFEYFSETQRNKGNFPGRFSGRQFSNSRSEMNVSTLELGDSALYLCASSLMGGGTNPETQYFGPGTRLLVL.

The chain employs TRBV30 and TRBJ2-5; TRBD2 might be the D (5 bases). Germline assignment: CDR1 GTSNPN and CDR2 SVGIG (reference sequence). Trimming removed 0 bases at V and 4 bases at J, with 9 bases between. This CDR3 is built from 13 residues. The CDR3 sequence: CAWSVGMRETQYF. The CDR3 coding sequence is TGTGCCTGGAGTGTCGGGATGCGAGAGACCCAGTACTTC.

This clone was seen just once. V gene TRBV5-1 combines with J gene TRBJ1-2, with D perhaps TRBD1 (6 bases). V dropped 4 bases and J dropped 1 base, with 8 bases sitting between them. Germline CDR1 SGHRS, CDR2 YFSETQ. This CDR3 comprises 13 residues. The DNA of the CDR3 is TGCGCCAGCAGCAGGGGGGGTAACTATGGCTACACCTTC. Its translation is CASSRGGNYGYTF.

The chain carries TRBV29-1 and TRBJ2-1, with 11 positions matching TRBD2. This CDR3 contains 13 residues. With 7 bases clipped from V and 8 bases from J, the junction kept 7 bases outside the gene matches. Germline loops: CDR1 SQVTM, CDR2 ANQGSEA. The CDR3, as DNA: TGCAGCGCCCGGACTAGCGGGTACCATGAGCAGTTCTTC. Translation gives CSARTSGYHEQFF.

In DNA, the CDR3 is TGTGCCAGCAGCTTGGCCGGGGTTCTGAGTCAGCCCCAGCATTTT. This sequence encodes CASSLAGVLSQPQHF. J is TRBJ1-5 and V is TRBV5-6; no firm D call. The germline V and J ends were trimmed by 0 bases and 6 bases, with 13 bases remaining between them. The CDR3 runs to 15 residues. Germline V gene sequence: CDR1 SGHDT, CDR2 YYEEEE.

The rearrangement joins TRBV11-2 to TRBJ2-1; TRBD2 agrees at 12 bases. Losses at the gene ends were 5 bases for V and 3 bases for J; bases not matched to a gene: 2. Looked up from germline, CDR1 is SGHAT and CDR2 is FQNNGV. The CDR3 spans 15 residues. CDR3 in DNA: TGTGCCAGCAGCAAACTAGCGGGGGGCTACAATGAGCAGTTCTTC. Amino acid sequence: CASSKLAGGYNEQFF.

V is TRBV11-2 and J is TRBJ1-2; TRBD1 aligns across 9 bases. Germline CDR1 reads SGHAT; CDR2 reads FQNNGV. V trimming: 2 bases; J trimming: 4 bases; junction bases outside the gene matches: 5. This CDR3 comprises 15 residues. CDR3 sequence reads: CASSLSGQGLYGYTF. CDR3 DNA sequence: TGTGCCAGCAGCTTAAGCGGACAGGGGCTCTATGGCTACACCTTC.

The V gene is TRBV12-5, the J gene TRBJ2-2; D might be TRBD1 (6 bases). CDR1 LGHNT and CDR2 FRNRAP come from the germline V gene. The CDR3 length is 15 residues. The V end was cut by 5 bases, the J end by 6 bases, with 16 bases between. The CDR3 spells CASGQNRVSAGELFF. CDR3 sequence (DNA): TGTGCTAGTGGTCAGAACAGGGTTTCGGCCGGGGAGCTGTTTTTT.

The rearrangement joins TRBV5-6 to TRBJ1-2; 9 nucleotides agree with TRBD1. Germline V lookup: CDR1 SGHDT, CDR2 YYEEEE. This CDR3 is 16 amino acids long. With 1 base clipped from V and 5 bases from J, the junction kept 9 bases outside the gene matches. CDR3 sequence (DNA): TGTGCCAGCAGCTTGAACCGGGACAGGGTCAGTTATGGCTACACCTTC. It codes for CASSLNRDRVSYGYTF. Together with reference TRBV5-6 and TRBJ1-2, the CDR3 gives the full variable domain: DAGVTQSPTHLIKTRGQQVTLRCSPKSGHDTVSWYQQALGQGPQFIFQYYEEEERQRGNFPDRFSGHQFPNYSSELNVNALLLGDSALYLCASSLNRDRVSYGYTFGSGTRLTVV.

A single count supports this clone. The chain employs TRBV9 and TRBJ2-3; 7 bases are shared with TRBD2. J gave up 4 bases and V 3 bases, and 8 bases lay outside the gene matches. The CDR3 length is 15 residues. CDR1 is SGDLS and CDR2 is YYNGEE in the germline V gene. The CDR3 bases are TGTGCCAGCAGCGCCCGGGACTACTTCTCAGATACGCAGTATTTT. Residues: CASSARDYFSDTQYF.

J is TRBJ1-3 and V is TRBV28, with a tentative D call TRBD1 (5 bases). The CDR3 has 17 amino acids. Germline CDR1 and CDR2: MDHEN and SYDVKM. V lost 4 bases to trimming and J lost 0 bases, with 16 bases between them. The CDR3 sequence is CASSYSGQGDSGNTIYF. The CDR3 bases are TGTGCCAGCAGTTACTCCGGGCAGGGTGACTCTGGAAACACCATATATTTT.

V usage is TRBV7-2 and J usage is TRBJ2-1; D gene unclear. This CDR3 contains 14 residues. V was trimmed by 5 bases and J by 6 bases, leaving 14 bases between them. Germline values: CDR1 SGHTA, CDR2 FQGNSA. The CDR3 DNA follows: TGTGCCAGCAGCGTCGTGGAGCTAAGCAATGAGCAGTTCTTC. It encodes CASSVVELSNEQFF.

The rearrangement links TRBV10-3 to TRBJ1-5; TRBD1 might be the D (6 bases). Trimming removed 6 bases at V and 10 bases at J, with 13 bases between. Germline CDR1 is ENHRY and CDR2 is SYGVKD. The CDR3 runs to 12 residues. CDR3 DNA: TGTGCCATCAGCGACCATGGGGGCCCCCAGCATTTT. Its protein is CAISDHGGPQHF.

The chain uses TRBV4-2 and TRBJ2-1; TRBD2 agrees at 8 bases. CDR3 length: 16 residues. Trimming removed 1 base from V and 6 bases from J; junction bases left unmatched: 8. Germline V CDR1 and CDR2: LGHNA, YNFKEQ. CDR3 DNA: TGTGCCAGCAGCCAAGGATCGGGGGGGATCTTCAATGAGCAGTTCTTC. Translation: CASSQGSGGIFNEQFF.

This sequence joins TRBV6-1 and TRBJ2-1, with 7 bases fitting TRBD1. The CDR3 runs 15 residues. J gave up 8 bases and V 2 bases, and 9 bases lay outside the gene matches. Looked up from germline, CDR1 is MNHNS and CDR2 is SASEGT. The DNA of the CDR3 is TGTGCCAGCAGTGAACTGACAGGGACCAGGGATGAGCAGTTCTTC. It translates to CASSELTGTRDEQFF.

This clone was detected only a few times. A much larger clone sits a single nucleotide away, making a read error possible. The chain couples TRBV6-5 to TRBJ1-1; perhaps TRBD1 as D (5 bases). V lost 10 bases and J lost 8, with 11 bases in between. CDR3 length: 10 residues. Germline V gives CDR1 MNHEY, CDR2 SVGAGI. For the CDR3, the DNA is TGTGCCACCCAAACAGGAGAAGCTTTCTTT. This sequence encodes CATQTGEAFF.

This clone appeared a single time. This chain uses TRBV19 with TRBJ1-1, with 9 bases identical to TRBD1. The junction had 9 bases not matched to a gene; V was cut back by 7 bases and J by 6 bases. CDR3 length equals 14 residues. Per germline, CDR1 LNHDA and CDR2 SQIVND (reference sequence). CDR3 nucleotides: TGTGCCAGTAACCGAGACAGGGGGACTCCTGAAGCTTTCTTT. It yields the protein CASNRDRGTPEAFF. Based on the CDR3 plus reference TRBV19 and TRBJ1-1, the full variable domain is DGGITQSPKYLFRKEGQNVTLSCEQNLNHDAMYWYRQDPGQGLRLIYYSQIVNDFQKGDIAEGYSVSREKKESFPLTVTSAQKNPTAFYLCASNRDRGTPEAFFGQGTRLTVV.